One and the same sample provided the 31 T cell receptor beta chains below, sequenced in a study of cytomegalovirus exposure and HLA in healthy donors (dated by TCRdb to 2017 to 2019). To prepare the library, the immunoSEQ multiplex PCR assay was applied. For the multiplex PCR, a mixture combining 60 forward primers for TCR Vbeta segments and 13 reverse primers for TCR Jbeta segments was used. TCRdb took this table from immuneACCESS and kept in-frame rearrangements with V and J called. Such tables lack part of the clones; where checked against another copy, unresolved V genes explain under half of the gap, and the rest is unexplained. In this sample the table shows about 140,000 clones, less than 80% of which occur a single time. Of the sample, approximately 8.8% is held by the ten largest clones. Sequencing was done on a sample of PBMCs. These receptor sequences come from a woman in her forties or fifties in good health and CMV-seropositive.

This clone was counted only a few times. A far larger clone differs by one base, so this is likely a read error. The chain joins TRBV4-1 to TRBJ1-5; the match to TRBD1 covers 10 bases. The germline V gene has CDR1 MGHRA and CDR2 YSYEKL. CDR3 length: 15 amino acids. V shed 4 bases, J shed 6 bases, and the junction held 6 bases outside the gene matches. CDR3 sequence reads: CASSLGTGARQPQHF. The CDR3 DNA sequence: TGCGCCAGCAGCCTAGGGACAGGGGCCCGTCAGCCCCAGCATTTT.

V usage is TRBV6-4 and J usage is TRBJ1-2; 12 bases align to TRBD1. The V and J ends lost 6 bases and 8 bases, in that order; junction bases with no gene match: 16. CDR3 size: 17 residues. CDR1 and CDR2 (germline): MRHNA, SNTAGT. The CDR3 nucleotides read TGTGCCAGCAGCCCCTTCCCCCCGGGACAGGGGGCGCGGGGCTACACCTTC. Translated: CASSPFPPGQGARGYTF.

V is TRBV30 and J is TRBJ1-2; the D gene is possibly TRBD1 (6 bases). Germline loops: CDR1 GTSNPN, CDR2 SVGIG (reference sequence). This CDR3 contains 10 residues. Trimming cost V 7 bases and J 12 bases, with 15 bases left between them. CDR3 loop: CAYNRDWHTF. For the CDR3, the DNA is TGTGCCTACAACAGGGATTGGCACACCTTC. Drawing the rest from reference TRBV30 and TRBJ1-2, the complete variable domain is SQTIHQWPATLVQPVGSPLSLECTVEGTSNPNLYWYRQAAGRGLQLLFYSVGIGQISSEVPQNLSASRPQDRQFILSSKKLLLSDSGFYLCAYNRDWHTFGSGTRLTVV.

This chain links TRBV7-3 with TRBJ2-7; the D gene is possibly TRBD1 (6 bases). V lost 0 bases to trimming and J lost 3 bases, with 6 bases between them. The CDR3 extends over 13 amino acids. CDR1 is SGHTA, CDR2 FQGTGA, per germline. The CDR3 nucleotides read TGTGCCAGCAGCTTAACAGGGGGCTACGAGCAGTACTTC. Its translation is CASSLTGGYEQYF.

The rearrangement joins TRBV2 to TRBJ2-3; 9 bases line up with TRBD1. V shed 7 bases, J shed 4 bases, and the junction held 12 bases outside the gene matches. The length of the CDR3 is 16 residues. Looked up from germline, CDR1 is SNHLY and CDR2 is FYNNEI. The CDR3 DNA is TGTGCCAGCATGGGGAGACAGGGGGGCAAACCAGATACGCAGTATTTT. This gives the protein CASMGRQGGKPDTQYF.

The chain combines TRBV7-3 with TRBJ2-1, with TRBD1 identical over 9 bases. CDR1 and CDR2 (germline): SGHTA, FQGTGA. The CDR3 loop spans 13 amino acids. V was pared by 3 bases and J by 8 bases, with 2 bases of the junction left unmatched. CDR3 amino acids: CASSFTGGHEQFF. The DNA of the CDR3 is TGTGCCAGCAGCTTCACAGGGGGCCATGAGCAGTTCTTC.

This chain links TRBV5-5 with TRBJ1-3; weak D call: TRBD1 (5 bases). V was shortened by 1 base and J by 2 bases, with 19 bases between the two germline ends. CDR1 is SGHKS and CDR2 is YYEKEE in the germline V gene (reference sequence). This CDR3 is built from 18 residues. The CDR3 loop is CASSLLDAGLEAGNTIYF. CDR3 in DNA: TGTGCCAGCAGCTTGTTGGATGCGGGGCTTGAAGCTGGAAACACCATATATTTT.

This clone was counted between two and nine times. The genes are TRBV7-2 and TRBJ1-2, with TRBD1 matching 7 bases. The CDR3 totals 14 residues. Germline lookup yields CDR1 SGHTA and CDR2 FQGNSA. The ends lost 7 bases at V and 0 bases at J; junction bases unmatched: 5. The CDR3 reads CASIEGTANYGYTF. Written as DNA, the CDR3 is TGTGCCAGCATCGAAGGGACAGCTAACTATGGCTACACCTTC.

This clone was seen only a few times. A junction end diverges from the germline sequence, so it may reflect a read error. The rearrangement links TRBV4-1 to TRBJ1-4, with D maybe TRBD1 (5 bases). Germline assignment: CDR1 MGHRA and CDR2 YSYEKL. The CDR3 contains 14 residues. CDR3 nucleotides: TGTGCCAGCAGCCAAGGGGAGGAATTTGAAAAACTGTTTTTT. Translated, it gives CASSQGEEFEKLFF.

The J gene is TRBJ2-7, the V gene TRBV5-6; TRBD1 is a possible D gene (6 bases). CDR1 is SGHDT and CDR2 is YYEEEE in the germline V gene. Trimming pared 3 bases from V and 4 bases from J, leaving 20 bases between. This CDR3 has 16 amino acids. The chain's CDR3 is CASSSGDPGPTYEQYF. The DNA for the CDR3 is TGTGCCAGCAGCTCAGGGGATCCCGGCCCCACTTACGAGCAGTACTTC.

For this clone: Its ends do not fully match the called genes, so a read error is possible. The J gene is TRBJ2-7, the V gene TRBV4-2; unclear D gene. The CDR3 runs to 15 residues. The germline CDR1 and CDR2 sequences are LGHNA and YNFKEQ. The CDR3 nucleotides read TGTGCCAGCAGCCAAGATTCCCCTCTCTCCTCCGAGCAGTACTTC. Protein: CASSQDSPLSSEQYF.

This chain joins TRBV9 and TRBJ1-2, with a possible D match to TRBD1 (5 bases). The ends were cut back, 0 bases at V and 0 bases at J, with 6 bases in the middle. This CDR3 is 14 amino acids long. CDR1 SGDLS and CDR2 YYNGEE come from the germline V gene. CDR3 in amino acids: CASSVVGANYGYTF. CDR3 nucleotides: TGTGCCAGCAGCGTAGTAGGGGCTAACTATGGCTACACCTTC. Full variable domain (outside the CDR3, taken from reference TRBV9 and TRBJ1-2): DSGVTQTPKHLITATGQRVTLRCSPRSGDLSVYWYQQSLDQGLQFLIQYYNGEERAKGNILERFSAQQFPDLHSELNLSSLELGDSALYFCASSVVGANYGYTFGSGTRLTVV.

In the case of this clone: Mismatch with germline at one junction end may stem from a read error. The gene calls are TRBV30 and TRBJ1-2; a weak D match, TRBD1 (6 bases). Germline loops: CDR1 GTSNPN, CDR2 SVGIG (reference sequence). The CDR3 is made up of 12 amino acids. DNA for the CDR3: TGTGCCTGGAATAGTCCGGGACACGCTAGTGCCTTC. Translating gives CAWNSPGHASAF.

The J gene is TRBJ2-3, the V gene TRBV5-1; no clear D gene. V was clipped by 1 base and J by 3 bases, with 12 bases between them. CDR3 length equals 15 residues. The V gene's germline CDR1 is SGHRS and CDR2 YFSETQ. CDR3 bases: TGCGCCAGCAGCTTGAGCGACCTGAGGACAGATACGCAGTATTTT. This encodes CASSLSDLRTDTQYF.

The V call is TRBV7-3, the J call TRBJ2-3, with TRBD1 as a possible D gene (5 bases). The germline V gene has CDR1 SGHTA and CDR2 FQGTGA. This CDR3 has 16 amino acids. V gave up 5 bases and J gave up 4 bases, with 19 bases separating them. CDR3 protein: CASSPKPGFAADTQYF. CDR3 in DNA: TGTGCCAGCAGCCCCAAGCCAGGGTTCGCCGCAGATACGCAGTATTTT.

The CDR3 loop reads CASSLAGTSGADTQYF. CDR3 in DNA: TGTGCCAGCAGCTTAGCGGGGACTAGCGGAGCAGATACGCAGTATTTT. The chain is built from TRBV7-2 and TRBJ2-3, with 11 bases fitting TRBD2. The CDR3 consists of 16 residues. The germline V gene has CDR1 SGHTA and CDR2 FQGNSA. V dropped 0 bases and J dropped 4; count of bases not matched to a gene: 3.

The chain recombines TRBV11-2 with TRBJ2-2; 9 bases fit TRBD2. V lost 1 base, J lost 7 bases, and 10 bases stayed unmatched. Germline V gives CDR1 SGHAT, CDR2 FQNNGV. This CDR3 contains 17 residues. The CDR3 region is CASSLVLISGGYGELFF. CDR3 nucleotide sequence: TGTGCCAGCAGCTTAGTCCTTATAAGCGGGGGGTACGGGGAGCTGTTTTTT.

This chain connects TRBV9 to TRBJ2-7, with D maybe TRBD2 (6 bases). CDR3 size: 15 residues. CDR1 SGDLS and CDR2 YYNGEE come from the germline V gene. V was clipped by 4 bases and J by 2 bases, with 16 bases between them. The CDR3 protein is CASSPRVAATYEQYF. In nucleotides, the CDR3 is TGTGCCAGCAGCCCCCGGGTAGCGGCGACCTACGAGCAGTACTTC.

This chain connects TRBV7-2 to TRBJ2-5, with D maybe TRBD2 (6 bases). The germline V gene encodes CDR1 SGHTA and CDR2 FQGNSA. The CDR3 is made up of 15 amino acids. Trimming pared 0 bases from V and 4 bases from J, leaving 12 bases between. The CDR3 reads CASSLAPGGGETQYF. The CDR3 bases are TGTGCCAGCAGCTTAGCGCCCGGGGGAGGAGAGACCCAGTACTTC.

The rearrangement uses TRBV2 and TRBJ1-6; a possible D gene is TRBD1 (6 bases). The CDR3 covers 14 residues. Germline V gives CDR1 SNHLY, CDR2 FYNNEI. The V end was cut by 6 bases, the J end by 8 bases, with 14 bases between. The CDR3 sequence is CASRWTVDYSPLHF. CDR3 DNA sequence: TGTGCCAGCAGATGGACAGTCGACTATTCACCCCTCCACTTT.

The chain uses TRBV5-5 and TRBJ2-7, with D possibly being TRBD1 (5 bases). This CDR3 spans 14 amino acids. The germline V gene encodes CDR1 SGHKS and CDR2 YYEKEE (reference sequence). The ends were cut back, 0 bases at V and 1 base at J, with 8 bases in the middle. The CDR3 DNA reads TGTGCCAGCAGCTTGGATGGACATTCCTACGAGCAGTACTTC. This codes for CASSLDGHSYEQYF.

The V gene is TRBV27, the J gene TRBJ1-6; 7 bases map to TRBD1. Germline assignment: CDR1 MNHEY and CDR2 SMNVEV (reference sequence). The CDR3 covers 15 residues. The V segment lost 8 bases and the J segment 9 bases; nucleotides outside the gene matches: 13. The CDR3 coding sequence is TGTGCCAGCCGACTACAGGGGACGGGGGTTTCACCCCTCCACTTT. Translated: CASRLQGTGVSPLHF.

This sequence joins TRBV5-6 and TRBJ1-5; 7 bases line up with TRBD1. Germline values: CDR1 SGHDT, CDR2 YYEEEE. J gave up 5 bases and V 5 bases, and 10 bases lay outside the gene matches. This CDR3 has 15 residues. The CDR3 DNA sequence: TGTGCCAGCAGTTACCGGGACAGTGGGGATCAGCCCCAGCATTTT. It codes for CASSYRDSGDQPQHF.

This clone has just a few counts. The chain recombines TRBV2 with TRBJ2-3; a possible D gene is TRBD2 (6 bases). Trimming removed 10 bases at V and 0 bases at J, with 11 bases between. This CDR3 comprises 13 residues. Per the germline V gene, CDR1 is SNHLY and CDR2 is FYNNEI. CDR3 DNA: TGTGCCACTTCCGGACTAAGCACAGATACGCAGTATTTT. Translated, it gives CATSGLSTDTQYF.

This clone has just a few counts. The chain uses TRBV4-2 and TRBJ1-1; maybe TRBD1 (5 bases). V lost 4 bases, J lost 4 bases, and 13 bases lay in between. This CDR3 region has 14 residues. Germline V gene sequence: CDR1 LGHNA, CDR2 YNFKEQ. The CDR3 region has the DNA TGTGCCAGCAGCCGAGGGGAGGGCAGCACTGAAGCTTTCTTT. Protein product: CASSRGEGSTEAFF.

The CDR3 DNA reads TGTGCCTCCGTCCCGGGACAGGTTGGGACGAACGAGCTGTTTTTT. As protein: CASVPGQVGTNELFF. The chain joins TRBV7-6 to TRBJ2-2; 8 bases match TRBD1. CDR3 length equals 15 residues. The germline V gene encodes CDR1 SGHVS and CDR2 FNYEAQ. V trimming: 11 bases; J trimming: 11 bases; junction bases outside the gene matches: 19.

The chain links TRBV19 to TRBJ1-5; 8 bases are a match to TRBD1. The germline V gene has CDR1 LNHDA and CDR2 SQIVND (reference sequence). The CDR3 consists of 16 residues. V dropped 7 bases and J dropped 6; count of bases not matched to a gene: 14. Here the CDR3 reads CASTGTGRGAIQPQHF. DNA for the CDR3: TGTGCCAGTACTGGGACAGGTAGAGGGGCCATTCAGCCCCAGCATTTT.

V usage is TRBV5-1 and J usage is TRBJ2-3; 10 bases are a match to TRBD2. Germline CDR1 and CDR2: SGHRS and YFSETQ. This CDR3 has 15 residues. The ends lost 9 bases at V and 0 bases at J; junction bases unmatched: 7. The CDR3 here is CANPFSGGSTDTQYF. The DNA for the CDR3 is TGCGCCAACCCCTTTAGCGGGGGGAGCACAGATACGCAGTATTTT.

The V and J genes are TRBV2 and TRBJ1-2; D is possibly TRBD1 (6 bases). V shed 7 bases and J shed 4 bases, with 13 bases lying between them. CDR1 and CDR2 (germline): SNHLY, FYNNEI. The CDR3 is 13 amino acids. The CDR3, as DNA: TGTGCCAGCAACCCAGGGGAGGGCTATGGCTACACCTTC. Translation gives CASNPGEGYGYTF.

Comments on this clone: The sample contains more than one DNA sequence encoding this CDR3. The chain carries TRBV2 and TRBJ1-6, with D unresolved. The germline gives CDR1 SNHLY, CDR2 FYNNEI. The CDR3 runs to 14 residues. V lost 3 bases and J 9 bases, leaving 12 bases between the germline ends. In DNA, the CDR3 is TGTGCCAGCAGTGATCCTCGGCGGAGTTCACCCCTCCACTTT. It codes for CASSDPRRSSPLHF.

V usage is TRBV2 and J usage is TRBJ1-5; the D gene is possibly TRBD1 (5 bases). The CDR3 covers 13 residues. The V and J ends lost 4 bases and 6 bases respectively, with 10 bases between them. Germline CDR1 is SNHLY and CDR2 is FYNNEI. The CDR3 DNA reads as TGTGCCAGCAGTGTTGGGGGAGGTCAGCCCCAGCATTTT. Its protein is CASSVGGGQPQHF.